The rows below give T cell receptor beta chains drawn from one sample of a study of blood T cell repertoires in COVID-19. Clones were sequenced by immunoSEQ multiplex PCR, and TCRdb holds only the in-frame ones, with some missing. The profile shows over 150,000 clones, approximately 80% of them singletons. Specimen: PBMCs or T cells enriched from blood (not recorded which). All receptors derive from a woman aged 45-59 years who had recovered from COVID-19. Both conserved end residues are part of each CDR3.

V gene,J gene,CDR3 protein
TRBV21-1,TRBJ2-2,CASSKARDSRAGELFF
TRBV7-9,TRBJ1-2,CASSFSTQGAYGYTF
TRBV11-2,TRBJ2-7,CASSLGSDSYSYEQYF
TRBV7-2,TRBJ1-3,CASSSGLGNTIYF
TRBV28,TRBJ1-2,CASSWDGDSLFNYGYTF
TRBV5-1,TRBJ1-6,CASSPRDRYSPLHF
TRBV7-9,TRBJ1-3,CASSTGQSSGNTIYF
TRBV7-9,TRBJ2-5,CASSFGQYQETQYF
TRBV19,TRBJ2-7,CASHDPNSGYEQYF
TRBV18,TRBJ1-2,CASSPSQGVRDRYGYTF
TRBV10-3,TRBJ2-1,CAISELPGGDEQFF
TRBV6-5,TRBJ2-3,CASTTGYTDTQYF
TRBV28,TRBJ2-7,CASTRQGGYEQYF
TRBV28,TRBJ2-5,CATNPGQGGRETQYF
TRBV6-5,TRBJ2-1,CASWRDRGNEQFF
TRBV5-4,TRBJ1-4,CASSRTGGSEKLFF
TRBV5-1,TRBJ2-1,CASSLDEGTYNEQFF
TRBV28,TRBJ1-1,CASIRDRNTEAFF
TRBV30,TRBJ1-2,CAWSVSTGGFGYTF
TRBV3-1/TRBV3-2,TRBJ2-5,CASSHNGETQYF
TRBV9,TRBJ2-5,CASTLGGEAGLETQYF
TRBV28,TRBJ1-6,CASREGRTDSPLHF